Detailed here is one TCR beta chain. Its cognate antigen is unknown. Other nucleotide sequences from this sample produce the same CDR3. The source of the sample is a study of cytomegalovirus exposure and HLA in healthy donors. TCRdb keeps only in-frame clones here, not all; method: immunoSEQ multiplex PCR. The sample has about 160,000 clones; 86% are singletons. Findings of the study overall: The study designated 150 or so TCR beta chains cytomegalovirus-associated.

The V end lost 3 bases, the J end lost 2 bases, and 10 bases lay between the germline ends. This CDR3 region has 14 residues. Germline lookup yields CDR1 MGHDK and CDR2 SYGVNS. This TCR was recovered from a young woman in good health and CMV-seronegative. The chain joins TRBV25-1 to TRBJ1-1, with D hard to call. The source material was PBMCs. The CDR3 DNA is TGTGCCAGCAGTGACCCCGTGAGAAACACTGAAGCTTTCTTT. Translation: CASSDPVRNTEAFF. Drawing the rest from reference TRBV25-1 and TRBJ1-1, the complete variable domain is EADIYQTPRYLVIGTGKKITLECSQTMGHDKMYWYQQDPGMELHLIHYSYGVNSTEKGDLSSESTVSRIRTEHFPLTLESARPSHTSQYLCASSDPVRNTEAFFGQGTRLTVV.